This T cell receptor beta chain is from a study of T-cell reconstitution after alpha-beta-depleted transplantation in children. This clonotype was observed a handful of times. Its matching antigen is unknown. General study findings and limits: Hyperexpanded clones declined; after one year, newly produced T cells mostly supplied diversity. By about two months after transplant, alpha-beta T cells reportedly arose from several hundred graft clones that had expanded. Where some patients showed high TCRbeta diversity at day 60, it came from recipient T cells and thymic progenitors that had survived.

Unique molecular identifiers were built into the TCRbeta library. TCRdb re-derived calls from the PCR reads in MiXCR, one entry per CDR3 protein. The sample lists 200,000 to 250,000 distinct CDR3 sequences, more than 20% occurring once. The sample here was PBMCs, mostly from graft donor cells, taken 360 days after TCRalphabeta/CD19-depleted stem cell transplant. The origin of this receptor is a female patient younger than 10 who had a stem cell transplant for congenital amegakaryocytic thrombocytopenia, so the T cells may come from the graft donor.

Here the CDR3 DNA reads TGCAGTGGGGTTCACCCTTTGTGGGCGGCGGGTGAGCAGTTCTTC. Amino acids: CSGVHPLWAAGEQFF. The chain carries TRBV20-1 and TRBJ2-1, with D perhaps TRBD2 (5 bases). Trimming left V 7 bases short and J 9 bases short, with 25 bases between. Germline CDR1 is DFQATT and CDR2 is SNEGSKA (reference sequence). The CDR3 has 15 residues.